Reported below is one T cell receptor beta chain. What it binds is not known. The source of the sample is a study of shared clonotypes between healthy human individuals. Background on the study: The composition of the donors was a couple of women and a few men aged 18 to 49.

The CDR3 has 14 amino acids. CDR1 and CDR2 from the germline V gene are SGHRS and YFSETQ. Trimming took 4 bases from V and 1 from J, leaving 12 bases between them. Each PCR replicate from the sorted subsets contained about 180 ng DNA, which is roughly 33,000 T cell genomes. Repertoires were generated with immunoSEQ multiplex PCR, while TCRdb's copy carries only in-frame clones and drops some. Of more than 2 million clones detected, roughly 95% appear once; the ten largest clones hold approximately 0.13%. Study-wide results and caveats: Among the subsets, naive ones generally showed larger estimated richness than memory ones. Among a few donors, roughly 5% of naive CD4 clonotypes were found in common.

The chain couples TRBV5-1 to TRBJ2-7, with D perhaps matching TRBD2 (5 bases). The source material was naive CD4+ T cells sorted from blood. The subset here: CD45RA+ positively selected. The origin of this receptor is a man in his late teens or twenties in good health. The CDR3 is CASSPPGNSYEQYF. The CDR3 DNA follows: TGCGCCAGCAGCCCTCCCGGGAATTCCTACGAGCAGTACTTC.